Shown below are 29 T cell receptor beta chains from a single sample sequenced in a study of shared clonotypes between healthy human individuals. Only in-frame clones appear in the TCRdb table, and some are missing; sequencing was by immunoSEQ multiplex PCR. Of under 2,000,000 clones detected, over 85% appear once; the ten largest clones hold 0.95% to 1.5%. Positively selected for CCR7, the CD45RO-negative cells used as naive CD8 cells excluded terminally differentiated effector memory CD45RA+ cells. Sequenced material: naive CD8+ T cells sorted from blood. The source is a man aged 18 to 29 in good health.

V is TRBV7-9 and J is TRBJ2-7; no definite D call. The CDR3 totals 15 residues. CDR1 SEHNR and CDR2 FQNEAQ come from the germline V gene (reference sequence). V lost 5 bases to trimming and J lost 2 bases, with 16 bases between them. CDR3: CASSPLPDITYEQYF. As DNA, the CDR3 is TGTGCCAGCAGCCCCCTCCCCGACATCACCTACGAGCAGTACTTC.

The CDR3 sequence is CASRPGRDRVSHEQYF. CDR3 DNA sequence: TGTGCCAGCAGGCCCGGACGGGACAGGGTGTCCCACGAGCAGTACTTC. The gene calls are TRBV5-8 and TRBJ2-7; 9 nucleotides agree with TRBD1. V gave up 5 bases and J gave up 5 bases; unmatched junction bases: 14. The CDR3 has 16 residues. Germline-derived CDR1 and CDR2 are SGHTS and YDEGEE.

CDR3 amino acids: CAISESGETDTQYF. The CDR3 region has the DNA TGTGCCATCAGTGAGTCGGGGGAAACAGATACGCAGTATTTT. V and J are TRBV10-3 and TRBJ2-3; possibly TRBD1 or TRBD2 for D (5 bases each). Trimming removed 0 bases from V and 3 bases from J, with 7 bases in between. The germline CDR1 and CDR2 sequences are ENHRY and SYGVKD. The CDR3 runs 14 residues.

The V call is TRBV21-1, the J call TRBJ1-5. TRBV21-1 is noted as a pseudogene. The CDR3 is 10 amino acids. The DNA for the CDR3 is TGTGCCAGCCCTCATCAGCCCCAGCATTTT. Translating gives CASPHQPQHF.

This clone was seen only once. CDR3 sequence reads: CASSEGGAYGYTF. The CDR3, as DNA: TGTGCCAGCAGTGAAGGGGGAGCCTATGGCTACACCTTC. The chain carries TRBV2 and TRBJ1-2, with D uncertain. Germline-derived CDR1 and CDR2 are SNHLY and FYNNEI. This CDR3 contains 13 residues. V lost 1 base to trimming and J lost 4 bases, with 7 bases between them.

The CDR3 is CASALGTNYGYTF. CDR3 nucleotide sequence: TGTGCTAGTGCCTTGGGGACTAACTATGGCTACACCTTC. The J gene is TRBJ1-2, the V gene TRBV12-5; D is unclear. The V gene's germline CDR1 is LGHNT and CDR2 FRNRAP. This CDR3 contains 13 residues. Trimming stripped 7 bases from V and 0 bases from J, with 9 bases between.

The chain recombines TRBV5-4 with TRBJ2-1; D is perhaps TRBD2 (5 bases). The CDR3 consists of 15 residues. V dropped 4 bases and J dropped 4 bases, with 15 bases sitting between them. CDR1 and CDR2 from the germline V gene are SGHNT and YYREEE (reference sequence). CDR3 sequence: CASSVLEDGYNEQFF. The CDR3 DNA reads as TGTGCCAGCAGCGTACTAGAGGATGGGTACAATGAGCAGTTCTTC.

V is TRBV6-5 and J is TRBJ1-4; D is ambiguous. V was clipped by 5 bases and J by 11 bases, with 18 bases between them. The CDR3 length is 14 residues. Germline V gene data show CDR1 as MNHEY and CDR2 as SVGAGI. Here the CDR3 reads CASSPDAVVEKLFF. For the CDR3, the DNA is TGTGCCAGCAGTCCCGACGCGGTAGTTGAGAAACTGTTTTTT.

This chain links TRBV18 with TRBJ2-7; no firm D call. The germline V and J ends were trimmed by 3 bases and 2 bases, with 20 bases remaining between them. This CDR3 spans 17 amino acids. CDR1 is KGHSH and CDR2 is LQKENI in the germline V gene. As DNA, the CDR3 is TGTGCCAGCTCACCGAACAAGGGCAGAACAGAACCCTACGAGCAGTACTTC. It translates to CASSPNKGRTEPYEQYF. The whole variable domain, filled in from reference TRBV18 and TRBJ2-7, reads NAGVMQNPRHLVRRRGQEARLRCSPMKGHSHVYWYRQLPEEGLKFMVYLQKENIIDESGMPKERFSAEFPKEGPSILRIQQVVRGDSAAYFCASSPNKGRTEPYEQYFGPGTRLTVT.

V usage is TRBV30 and J usage is TRBJ1-1; 9 bases fit TRBD1. This CDR3 is 13 amino acids long. V gave up 3 bases and J gave up 5 bases; unmatched junction bases: 4. Germline loops: CDR1 GTSNPN, CDR2 SVGIG (reference sequence). CDR3 residues: CAWRTGGGTEAFF. CDR3 DNA: TGTGCCTGGAGAACAGGGGGCGGAACTGAAGCTTTCTTT. Combining the CDR3 with reference TRBV30 and TRBJ1-1 gives the whole variable domain SQTIHQWPATLVQPVGSPLSLECTVEGTSNPNLYWYRQAAGRGLQLLFYSVGIGQISSEVPQNLSASRPQDRQFILSSKKLLLSDSGFYLCAWRTGGGTEAFFGQGTRLTVV.

The chain combines TRBV28 with TRBJ2-1; D tentatively reads TRBD1 or TRBD2 (5 bases each). The CDR3 is 17 residues long. V was shortened by 3 bases and J by 6 bases, with 21 bases between the two germline ends. Looked up from germline, CDR1 is MDHEN and CDR2 is SYDVKM. The chain's CDR3 is CASSFSTGTLGANEQFF. CDR3 nucleotide sequence: TGTGCCAGCAGTTTCTCGACCGGGACCTTAGGGGCCAATGAGCAGTTCTTC. The entire variable domain, with the rest obtained from reference TRBV28 and TRBJ2-1, is as follows: DVKVTQSSRYLVKRTGEKVFLECVQDMDHENMFWYRQDPGLGLRLIYFSYDVKMKEKGDIPEGYSVSREKKERFSLILESASTNQTSMYLCASSFSTGTLGANEQFFGPGTRLTVL.

The chain carries TRBV10-3 and TRBJ2-1; the D is unclear. Germline CDR1 ENHRY, CDR2 SYGVKD. The CDR3 length is 12 residues. V gave up 6 bases and J gave up 5 bases, with 8 bases separating them. CDR3 loop: CAIRAADNEQFF. The CDR3 nucleotides read TGTGCCATCAGGGCCGCTGACAATGAGCAGTTCTTC.

In its sample, this clone was seen a few times. The chain has TRBV2 and TRBJ1-1; D is unresolved. The germline CDR1 and CDR2 sequences are SNHLY and FYNNEI. This CDR3 region has 12 residues. V shed 2 bases and J shed 5 bases, with 6 bases lying between them. CDR3 nucleotide sequence: TGTGCCAGCAGTGAAACGGGGACTGAAGCTTTCTTT. Translation: CASSETGTEAFF.

This chain uses TRBV2 with TRBJ2-7; 7 nucleotides match TRBD2. The CDR3 length is 13 residues. J lost 5 bases, V lost 6 bases, and 7 bases had no gene match. Germline V gene data show CDR1 as SNHLY and CDR2 as FYNNEI. CDR3 in amino acids: CASRRAGENEQYF. The DNA for the CDR3 is TGTGCCAGCAGGAGGGCGGGGGAGAACGAGCAGTACTTC.

Of note for this clone: The sample carries other DNA sequences with the same CDR3. The chain carries TRBV27 and TRBJ1-2; D might be TRBD1 (5 bases). The ends were cut back, 3 bases at V and 5 bases at J, with 10 bases in the middle. CDR3 length: 13 residues. Germline V CDR1 and CDR2: MNHEY, SMNVEV (reference sequence). CDR3 loop: CASSLRGDYGYTF. CDR3 bases: TGTGCCAGCAGTTTGCGGGGCGATTATGGCTACACCTTC.

This clone was recorded once. The chain is built from TRBV19 and TRBJ2-2; D gene uncertain. Germline lookup yields CDR1 LNHDA and CDR2 SQIVND (reference sequence). V dropped 9 bases and J dropped 0 bases, with 14 bases sitting between them. The length of the CDR3 is 15 residues. The CDR3 DNA is TGTGCCAGCAAGACGGTATCTACGAACACCGGGGAGCTGTTTTTT. This encodes CASKTVSTNTGELFF.

J is TRBJ2-7 and V is TRBV19; D may be TRBD1 or TRBD2 (5 bases each). Germline V lookup: CDR1 LNHDA, CDR2 SQIVND (reference sequence). The length of the CDR3 is 16 residues. V was trimmed by 1 base and J by 0 bases, leaving 13 bases between them. The CDR3 DNA reads as TGTGCCAGTAGTATAGTACCGGGACCCTCCTCCTACGAGCAGTACTTC. Its protein product is CASSIVPGPSSYEQYF.

This chain connects TRBV5-6 to TRBJ1-5; no clear D gene. Germline V gives CDR1 SGHDT, CDR2 YYEEEE. The V gene lost 0 bases and the J gene lost 4 bases, with 17 bases spanning the gap. This CDR3 region has 17 residues. The CDR3: CASSLARHAESNQPQHF. For the CDR3, the DNA is TGTGCCAGCAGCTTGGCCCGACACGCAGAATCTAATCAGCCCCAGCATTTT. Variable domain in full (rest from reference TRBV5-6 and TRBJ1-5): DAGVTQSPTHLIKTRGQQVTLRCSPKSGHDTVSWYQQALGQGPQFIFQYYEEEERQRGNFPDRFSGHQFPNYSSELNVNALLLGDSALYLCASSLARHAESNQPQHFGDGTRLSIL.

The chain carries TRBV5-4 and TRBJ1-1; maybe TRBD1 (5 bases). In germline, CDR1 is SGHNT, CDR2 YYREEE (reference sequence). The V end lost 2 bases, the J end lost 6 bases, and 14 bases lay between the germline ends. The CDR3 runs to 14 residues. The chain's CDR3 is CASSFNSGKAEAFF. Here the CDR3 DNA reads TGTGCCAGCAGCTTTAATTCAGGGAAGGCTGAAGCTTTCTTT. The whole variable domain, remainder taken from reference TRBV5-4 and TRBJ1-1, is ETGVTQSPTHLIKTRGQQVTLRCSSQSGHNTVSWYQQALGQGPQFIFQYYREEENGRGNFPPRFSGLQFPNYSSELNVNALELDDSALYLCASSFNSGKAEAFFGQGTRLTVV.

This clone was observed once. This CDR3 is also generated by other DNA sequences in the sample. The rearrangement joins TRBV11-2 to TRBJ2-2; no clear D. The CDR3 extends over 12 amino acids. CDR1 and CDR2 from the germline V gene are SGHAT and FQNNGV. V gave up 3 bases and J gave up 6 bases, with 5 bases separating them. The CDR3 sequence is CASSFSPGELFF. DNA for the CDR3: TGTGCCAGCAGCTTCTCTCCCGGGGAGCTGTTTTTT.

A word on this clone: Other DNA sequences in this specimen translate into the identical CDR3. The J gene is TRBJ2-7, the V gene TRBV6-5; 9 bases map to TRBD1. Germline V gene lookup returns CDR1 MNHEY and CDR2 SVGAGI. This CDR3 has 14 amino acids. Losses at the gene ends were 2 bases for V and 3 bases for J; bases not matched to a gene: 2. The CDR3 DNA follows: TGTGCCAGCAGTTACGGACAGGGGTTCTACGAGCAGTACTTC. Protein product: CASSYGQGFYEQYF.

The chain links TRBV15 to TRBJ2-2; D perhaps matches TRBD2 (6 bases). Trimming removed 0 bases at V and 6 bases at J, with 14 bases between. Germline V gene sequence: CDR1 LNHNV, CDR2 YYDKDF (reference sequence). The length of the CDR3 is 16 residues. The CDR3 reads CATSRDSAGWSGELFF. DNA of the CDR3: TGTGCCACCAGCAGAGATTCGGCGGGATGGTCCGGGGAGCTGTTTTTT. Full variable domain (rest looked up from reference TRBV15 and TRBJ2-2): DAMVIQNPRYQVTQFGKPVTLSCSQTLNHNVMYWYQQKSSQAPKLLFHYYDKDFNNEADTPDNFQSRRPNTSFCFLDIRSPGLGDTAMYLCATSRDSAGWSGELFFGEGSRLTVL.

This clone has a single count. V usage is TRBV5-8 and J usage is TRBJ2-5, with D possibly being TRBD2 (6 bases). The germline V gene has CDR1 SGHTS and CDR2 YDEGEE. V lost 0 bases to trimming and J lost 3 bases, with 15 bases between them. CDR3 length equals 16 residues. Here the CDR3 reads CASSLGARGGEETQYF. The DNA of the CDR3 is TGTGCCAGCAGCTTGGGGGCCCGGGGCGGGGAAGAGACCCAGTACTTC.

V is TRBV5-4 and J is TRBJ1-3; weak D call: TRBD1 (5 bases). The V gene's germline CDR1 is SGHNT and CDR2 YYREEE (reference sequence). There are 15 residues in the CDR3. Trimming removed 0 bases at V and 2 bases at J, with 9 bases between. The CDR3 loop reads CASSLGQGAGNTIYF. The CDR3 bases are TGTGCCAGCAGCTTGGGGCAGGGTGCTGGAAACACCATATATTTT.

This clone was picked up one time. V usage is TRBV9 and J usage is TRBJ2-1; TRBD2 might be the D (6 bases). This CDR3 is 18 amino acids long. From germline, CDR1 is SGDLS and CDR2 YYNGEE. V was clipped by 0 bases and J by 9 bases, with 25 bases between them. CDR3 DNA sequence: TGTGCCAGCAGCGTAGCGGGGCTCGGACCCGGGGGAGGTGGTGAGCAGTTCTTC. It codes for CASSVAGLGPGGGGEQFF.

The chain combines TRBV2 with TRBJ2-1; 9 bases align to TRBD2. The ends lost 7 bases at V and 7 bases at J; junction bases unmatched: 5. The CDR3 has 13 amino acids. CDR1 and CDR2 from the germline V gene are SNHLY and FYNNEI. The CDR3 reads CASNLAGPNEQFF. In DNA form, the CDR3 reads TGTGCCAGCAATCTAGCGGGACCTAATGAGCAGTTCTTC.

DNA of the CDR3: TGTGCCATCAGTGAGTCCCGGAATGAAGCTTTCTTT. Its protein product is CAISESRNEAFF. V gene TRBV10-3 combines with J gene TRBJ1-1; D gene uncertain. The CDR3 spans 12 residues. V lost 0 bases, J lost 7 bases, and 6 bases lay in between. Looked up from germline, CDR1 is ENHRY and CDR2 is SYGVKD.

The chain combines TRBV5-1 with TRBJ2-1; D perhaps matches TRBD2 (6 bases). Germline CDR1 reads SGHRS; CDR2 reads YFSETQ. The V and J ends lost 4 bases and 4 bases respectively, with 9 bases between them. The CDR3 extends over 13 amino acids. CDR3 region: CASSAGLYNEQFF. CDR3 coding DNA: TGCGCCAGCAGCGCGGGACTTTACAATGAGCAGTTCTTC.

As to this clone: The sample carries other DNA sequences with the same CDR3. The gene calls are TRBV28 and TRBJ1-2; 11 nucleotides line up with TRBD1. The CDR3 covers 14 residues. Germline V gene lookup returns CDR1 MDHEN and CDR2 SYDVKM. The J segment lost 3 bases and the V segment lost 7 bases, leaving 4 bases of the junction unmatched. CDR3 region: CASTRTGGDYGYTF. CDR3 sequence (DNA): TGTGCCAGCACCCGGACAGGGGGCGACTATGGCTACACCTTC.